These 28 T cell receptor beta chains were sequenced from one sample in a study of blood T cell repertoires in COVID-19. TCRdb's copy holds only in-frame clones and misses some; the assay was immunoSEQ multiplex PCR. Of about 170,000 clones listed, approximately 86% were seen once; the top ten hold roughly 8.8%. Sequenced sample: peripheral blood. Every receptor here comes from an elderly woman with COVID-19, enrolled during active disease.

The DNA of the CDR3 is TGTGCCAGCAGCCAAGGAGGAACTAATGAAAAACTGTTTTTT. Its protein product is CASSQGGTNEKLFF. This rearrangement joins TRBV3-1 (or the pseudogene TRBV3-2) to TRBJ1-4; D is unresolved. This CDR3 has 14 amino acids. Between the trimmed V and J ends, which lost 1 base and 1 base, there was a span of 4 bases. Germline CDR1 LGHDT, CDR2 YNNKEL (reference sequence).

In its sample, this clone was seen once. The CDR3 coding sequence is TGCAGCGTTGAGGTTCAAGGGGGCGACGAGCAGTACTTC. As protein: CSVEVQGGDEQYF. The gene calls are TRBV29-1 and TRBJ2-7; 7 bases agree with TRBD1. Germline values: CDR1 SQVTM, CDR2 ANQGSEA. The length of the CDR3 is 13 residues. V dropped 3 bases and J dropped 5; count of bases not matched to a gene: 7.

This CDR3 reads CASSATGRSGNTIYF. For the CDR3, the DNA is TGTGCCAGCTCAGCGACAGGGCGCTCTGGAAACACCATATATTTT. The chain joins TRBV18 to TRBJ1-3; 7 bases are a match to TRBD1. CDR1 KGHSH and CDR2 LQKENI come from the germline V gene. The V and J ends lost 5 bases and 0 bases, in that order; junction bases with no gene match: 4. There are 15 residues in the CDR3.

This chain uses TRBV2 with TRBJ2-1; maybe TRBD2 (6 bases). Trimming removed 7 bases at V and 5 bases at J, with 15 bases between. The germline CDR1 and CDR2 sequences are SNHLY and FYNNEI. This CDR3 comprises 14 residues. This CDR3 reads CASIGGMIHNEQFF. In nucleotides, the CDR3 is TGTGCCAGCATTGGAGGGATGATCCACAATGAGCAGTTCTTC.

The chain has TRBV4-1 and TRBJ1-1; D not resolved. The V gene's germline CDR1 is MGHRA and CDR2 YSYEKL. CDR3 size: 15 residues. V lost 0 bases to trimming and J lost 11 bases, with 19 bases between them. The CDR3 sequence: CASSQDEDRSRKAFF. The CDR3 DNA reads as TGCGCCAGCAGCCAAGACGAAGACCGATCGAGGAAGGCTTTCTTT.

The gene calls are TRBV28 and TRBJ2-2; no firm D call. V shed 6 bases and J shed 7 bases, with 9 bases lying between them. The germline CDR1 and CDR2 sequences are MDHEN and SYDVKM. This CDR3 comprises 12 residues. The CDR3 region has the DNA TGTGCCAGCAGCCCCAGTATCGGGGAGCTGTTTTTT. Translating it yields CASSPSIGELFF.

The chain combines TRBV10-2 with TRBJ2-5; 12 bases are a match to TRBD2. The CDR3 runs 15 residues. J lost 5 bases, V lost 0 bases, and 1 base had no gene match. The germline CDR1 and CDR2 sequences are WSHSY and SAAADI. CDR3 DNA: TGCGCCAGCAGTGAGTCAGGGACTAGCGGGGAGACCCAGTACTTC. Protein sequence: CASSESGTSGETQYF.

This rearrangement joins TRBV12-3 or TRBV12-4 to TRBJ1-2; D not certain. The CDR3 sequence is 12 residues long. The V and J ends lost 7 bases and 4 bases respectively, with 10 bases between them. The DNA for the CDR3 is TGTGCCAGCACCCCCGGAGGCTATGGCTACACCTTC. The encoded protein is CASTPGGYGYTF.

The chain couples TRBV2 to TRBJ1-2; TRBD1 agrees at 8 bases. V shed 7 bases, J shed 3 bases, and the junction held 10 bases outside the gene matches. The CDR3 is made up of 15 amino acids. Per the germline V gene, CDR1 is SNHLY and CDR2 is FYNNEI. The CDR3: CASTETQGADYGYTF. The CDR3 coding sequence is TGTGCCAGCACCGAAACCCAGGGGGCTGACTATGGCTACACCTTC.

CDR3 protein: CASSRYPRDRDLGKNTEAFF. CDR3 coding DNA: TGTGCCAGCAGCCGATACCCCCGGGACAGGGATCTGGGTAAGAACACTGAAGCTTTCTTT. V and J are TRBV6-6 and TRBJ1-1; 9 positions match TRBD1. V shed 6 bases and J 1 base; nucleotides not matched to a gene: 21. This CDR3 region has 20 residues. CDR1 is MNHNY and CDR2 is SVGAGI in the germline V gene (reference sequence).

The chain recombines TRBV7-9 with TRBJ1-2, with D possibly being TRBD1 (5 bases). Germline V gives CDR1 SEHNR, CDR2 FQNEAQ (reference sequence). This CDR3 region has 14 residues. V shed 5 bases and J shed 1 base, with 11 bases lying between them. Here the CDR3 reads CASSIPTDNYGYTF. CDR3 nucleotide sequence: TGTGCCAGCAGCATCCCGACAGATAACTATGGCTACACCTTC.

The J gene is TRBJ1-4, the V gene TRBV28; TRBD1 is a possible D gene (5 bases). CDR3 size: 15 residues. Germline CDR1 MDHEN, CDR2 SYDVKM. Trimming stripped 6 bases from V and 3 bases from J, with 14 bases between. CDR3 DNA: TGTGCCAGCAGCACTTCCAGGGTTGCTAATGAAAAACTGTTTTTT. It translates to CASSTSRVANEKLFF.

The chain carries TRBV5-1 and TRBJ1-1; tentative D call: TRBD1 (5 bases). From germline, CDR1 is SGHRS and CDR2 YFSETQ. The CDR3 loop spans 14 amino acids. V was pared by 2 bases and J by 1 base, with 9 bases between. DNA of the CDR3: TGCGCCAGCAGCTTTGCGGGGGAGAACACTGAAGCTTTCTTT. This gives the protein CASSFAGENTEAFF.

This chain uses TRBV2 with TRBJ1-1; D might be TRBD1 (5 bases). V lost 7 bases, J lost 4 bases, and 16 bases lay in between. Looked up from germline, CDR1 is SNHLY and CDR2 is FYNNEI. The CDR3 has 14 residues. The CDR3 is CASNAQRGGTEAFF. The CDR3 DNA is TGTGCCAGCAATGCTCAGAGGGGAGGCACTGAAGCTTTCTTT.

This clone is medium-sized. The chain carries TRBV24-1 and TRBJ1-5, with 8 bases identical to TRBD1. The CDR3 extends over 15 amino acids. V shed 2 bases and J 7 bases; nucleotides not matched to a gene: 6. Germline V gene lookup returns CDR1 KGHDR and CDR2 SFDVKD. CDR3 loop: CATSDSGGGEQPQHF. CDR3 DNA sequence: TGTGCCACCAGTGATTCAGGGGGCGGGGAACAGCCCCAGCATTTT.

The chain employs TRBV11-3 and TRBJ2-1, with unresolved D. The germline V and J ends were trimmed by 3 bases and 0 bases, with 6 bases remaining between them. Germline V CDR1 and CDR2: SGHNT, YENEEA. The CDR3 spans 14 residues. DNA for the CDR3: TGTGCCAGCAGCTTGAGTCCCTCCTACAATGAGCAGTTCTTC. This encodes CASSLSPSYNEQFF.

V is TRBV19 and J is TRBJ2-2, with a weak D call TRBD2 (6 bases). There are 15 residues in the CDR3. The V end lost 6 bases, the J end lost 2 bases, and 13 bases lay between the germline ends. CDR1 and CDR2 from the germline V gene are LNHDA and SQIVND (reference sequence). CDR3 sequence: CASSAPGLNTGELFF. The CDR3 DNA follows: TGTGCCAGTAGCGCCCCGGGACTTAACACCGGGGAGCTGTTTTTT.

CDR3 in DNA: TGTGCTAGTGGCGCCAACCTCCGGGACAGGGATGGCTACACCTTC. This encodes CASGANLRDRDGYTF. J is TRBJ1-2 and V is TRBV12-5, with 9 nucleotides matching TRBD1. Losses at the gene ends were 6 bases for V and 6 bases for J; bases not matched to a gene: 11. Germline values: CDR1 LGHNT, CDR2 FRNRAP. The CDR3 is 15 residues long. Supplemented by reference TRBV12-5 and TRBJ1-2, the full variable domain reads DARVTQTPRHKVTEMGQEVTMRCQPILGHNTVFWYRQTMMQGLELLAYFRNRAPLDDSGMPKDRFSAEMPDATLATLKIQPSEPRDSAVYFCASGANLRDRDGYTFGSGTRLTVV.

The chain has TRBV18 and TRBJ1-4; D not certain. Trimming left V 3 bases short and J 2 bases short, with 7 bases between. Germline CDR1 KGHSH, CDR2 LQKENI. This CDR3 spans 14 amino acids. CDR3 sequence (DNA): TGTGCCAGCTCACCGTCAGGTACTAATGAAAAACTGTTTTTT. This codes for CASSPSGTNEKLFF.

The chain uses TRBV2 and TRBJ2-7; 9 bases fit TRBD2. Germline V gives CDR1 SNHLY, CDR2 FYNNEI. The CDR3 runs to 14 residues. With V trimmed by 7 bases and J by 5 bases, 9 bases remained unmatched. CDR3 in DNA: TGTGCCAGCAAACCGACGCGCGGGGGGGACGAGCAGTACTTC. This codes for CASKPTRGGDEQYF.

The chain has TRBV18 and TRBJ1-4, with 8 bases that match TRBD1. The CDR3 totals 15 residues. CDR1 is KGHSH and CDR2 is LQKENI in the germline V gene. Trimming removed 2 bases from V and 5 bases from J; junction bases left unmatched: 4. Here the CDR3 reads CASSPKGQENEKLFF. The DNA for the CDR3 is TGTGCCAGCTCACCAAAGGGACAGGAAAATGAAAAACTGTTTTTT.

This chain links TRBV3-1 (or the pseudogene TRBV3-2) with TRBJ2-5; TRBD2 matches 12 bases. The germline gives CDR1 LGHDT, CDR2 YNNKEL (reference sequence). The CDR3 spans 15 residues. The J segment lost 4 bases and the V segment lost 3 bases, leaving 3 bases of the junction unmatched. CDR3 in DNA: TGTGCCAGCAGCCAGGAGACTAGCGGGGGAGAGACCCAGTACTTC. This gives the protein CASSQETSGGETQYF.

This clone was observed a handful of times. The DNA for the CDR3 is TGCGCCAGCAGTGATAGGCGGAGAGACAGGGGCGGCTACACCTTC. Its protein is CASSDRRRDRGGYTF. The chain is built from TRBV10-2 and TRBJ1-2, with TRBD1 identical over 8 bases. J gave up 8 bases and V 3 bases, and 11 bases lay outside the gene matches. This CDR3 region has 15 residues. Germline CDR1 reads WSHSY; CDR2 reads SAAADI.

This clone was counted between two and nine times. The V and J genes are TRBV5-1 and TRBJ1-1; TRBD1 agrees at 10 bases. Germline V gene lookup returns CDR1 SGHRS and CDR2 YFSETQ. The CDR3 extends over 16 amino acids. V lost 4 bases and J lost 5; bases outside the gene matches: 11. In DNA form, the CDR3 reads TGCGCCAGCAGCGCCCAGACAGGGGGCGCTCGGACTGAAGCTTTCTTT. As protein: CASSAQTGGARTEAFF.

The chain combines TRBV28 with TRBJ2-3; a possible D gene is TRBD2 (5 bases). Germline-derived CDR1 and CDR2 are MDHEN and SYDVKM. V was pared by 9 bases and J by 1 base, with 8 bases between. This CDR3 region has 12 residues. The CDR3 is CASKAGTDTQYF. For the CDR3, the DNA is TGTGCCAGTAAAGCGGGCACAGATACGCAGTATTTT.

The chain has TRBV4-2 and TRBJ2-1, with 7 bases lining up with TRBD2. The V and J ends lost 4 bases and 3 bases, in that order; junction bases with no gene match: 3. The CDR3 has 14 residues. Germline lookup yields CDR1 LGHNA and CDR2 YNFKEQ. The CDR3 DNA reads TGTGCCAGCAGCCCTAGCGGATTCTACAATGAGCAGTTCTTC. Translated: CASSPSGFYNEQFF.

This chain uses TRBV28 with TRBJ1-2; maybe TRBD1 (6 bases). Deletions cut 10 bases from V and 8 bases from J, with 23 bases between. Germline values: CDR1 MDHEN, CDR2 SYDVKM. The CDR3 sequence is 14 residues long. The CDR3 sequence is CATGGSSSASGYTF. The DNA of the CDR3 is TGTGCCACGGGGGGCAGCTCGTCGGCCAGCGGCTACACCTTC.

This chain uses TRBV3-1 (or the pseudogene TRBV3-2) with TRBJ1-6, with 9 bases identical to TRBD1. In germline, CDR1 is LGHDT, CDR2 YNNKEL (reference sequence). The CDR3 covers 17 residues. With V trimmed by 1 base and J by 7 bases, 8 bases remained unmatched. In DNA, the CDR3 is TGTGCCAGCAGCCAAGCTTTTACGGACAGGGGAAATTCACCCCTCCACTTT. It encodes CASSQAFTDRGNSPLHF.